This T cell receptor (beta chain) appears in the sequencing data of a study of blood T cell repertoires in COVID-19. As for the study in general: Acute-phase and convalescent COVID-19 samples originated in the United States, Italy and Spain.

Clones were sequenced by immunoSEQ multiplex PCR, and TCRdb holds only the in-frame ones, with some missing. The table has about 430,000 clones, more than 80% seen once. Adults between roughly 18 and 89 years of age took part from about two dozen US areas. Germline V gene data show CDR1 as MDHEN and CDR2 as SYDVKM. The CDR3 is made up of 15 amino acids. J was trimmed by 7 bases and V by 5 bases; bases with no gene match: 8. The sequenced material came from PBMCs or T cells enriched from blood (not recorded which). The rearrangement uses TRBV28 and TRBJ1-5, with 10 bases that match TRBD1. The origin of this receptor is a man aged 25-40 years who had recovered from COVID-19. DNA for the CDR3: TGTGCCAGCAGTCCGAGGACAGGGGGGGAACAGCCCCAGCATTTT. This encodes CASSPRTGGEQPQHF. Full variable domain (missing parts from reference TRBV28 and TRBJ1-5): DVKVTQSSRYLVKRTGEKVFLECVQDMDHENMFWYRQDPGLGLRLIYFSYDVKMKEKGDIPEGYSVSREKKERFSLILESASTNQTSMYLCASSPRTGGEQPQHFGDGTRLSIL.